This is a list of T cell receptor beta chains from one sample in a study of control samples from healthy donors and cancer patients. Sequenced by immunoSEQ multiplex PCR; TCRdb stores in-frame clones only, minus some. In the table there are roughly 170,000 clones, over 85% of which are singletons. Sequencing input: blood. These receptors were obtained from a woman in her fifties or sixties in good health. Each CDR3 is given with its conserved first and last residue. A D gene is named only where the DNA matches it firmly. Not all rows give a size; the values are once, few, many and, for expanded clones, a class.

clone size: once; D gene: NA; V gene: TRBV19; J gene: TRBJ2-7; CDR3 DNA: TGTGCCAGTAGTATGACAGGTAGTTACGAGCAGTACTTC; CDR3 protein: CASSMTGSYEQYF
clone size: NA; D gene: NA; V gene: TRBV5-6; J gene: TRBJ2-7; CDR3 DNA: TGTGCCAGCAGCATAAGCCGGGGCCTAGTTTCCTCCTACGAGCAGTACTTC; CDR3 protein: CASSISRGLVSSYEQYF
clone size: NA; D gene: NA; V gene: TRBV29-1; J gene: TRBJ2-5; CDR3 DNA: TGCAGCGTTGTCAAGACAGAGACCCAGTACTTC; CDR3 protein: CSVVKTETQYF
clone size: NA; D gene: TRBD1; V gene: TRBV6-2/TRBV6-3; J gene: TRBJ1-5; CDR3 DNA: TGTGCCAGCAGTACTGCCTATGGCACAGGGGGCAATCAGCCCCAGCATTTT; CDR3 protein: CASSTAYGTGGNQPQHF
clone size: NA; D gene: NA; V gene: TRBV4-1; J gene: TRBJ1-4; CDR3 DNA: TGCGCCAGCAGCCAAGGAGGGGGTGGAGCTGGAGAAAAACTGTTTTTT; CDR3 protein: CASSQGGGGAGEKLFF
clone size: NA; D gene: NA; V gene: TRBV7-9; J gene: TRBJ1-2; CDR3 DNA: TGTGCCAGCTCCGGCGGGGACAAAGGCCACTATGGCTACACCTTC; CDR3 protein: CASSGGDKGHYGYTF
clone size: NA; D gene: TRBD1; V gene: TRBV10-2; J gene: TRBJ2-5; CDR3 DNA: TGCGCCAGCAGTGAAGGACAGGCGATAACGGAGACCCAGTACTTC; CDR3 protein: CASSEGQAITETQYF
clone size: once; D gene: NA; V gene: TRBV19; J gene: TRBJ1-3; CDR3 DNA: TGTGCCAGTAGTATGGATGGGAACTCTGGAAACACCATATATTTT; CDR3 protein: CASSMDGNSGNTIYF
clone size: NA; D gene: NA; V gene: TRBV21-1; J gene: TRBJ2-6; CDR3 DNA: TGTGCCAGCAGCAAACTCGGCCAGTCAAATACCGTCCTGACTTTC; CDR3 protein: CASSKLGQSNTVLTF
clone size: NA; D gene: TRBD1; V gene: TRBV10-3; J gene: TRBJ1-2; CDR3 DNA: TGTGCCATCAGTGGGGGGACAGGGGGTAACTATGGCTACACCTTC; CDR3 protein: CAISGGTGGNYGYTF
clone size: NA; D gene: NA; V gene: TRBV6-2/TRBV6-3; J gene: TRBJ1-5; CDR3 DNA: TGTGCCAGCAGTTACGGGGCAGCTTATCAGCCCCAGCATTTT; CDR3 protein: CASSYGAAYQPQHF
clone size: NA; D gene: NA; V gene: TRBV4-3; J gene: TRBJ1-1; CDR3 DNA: TGCGCCAGCAGCCAAGACCGGCTGGGCTACACTGAAGCTTTCTTT; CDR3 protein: CASSQDRLGYTEAFF
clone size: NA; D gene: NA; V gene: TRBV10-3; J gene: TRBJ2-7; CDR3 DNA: TGTGCCATCAGTGGAGGGGGGGACAGCCTGGGGTCCTACGAGCAGTACTTC; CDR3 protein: CAISGGGDSLGSYEQYF